This TCR beta chain is drawn from a study of cytomegalovirus exposure and HLA in healthy donors. Remarks on this clone: A read error may account for a junction end that differs from germline.

The study ran its PCR with 60 Vbeta and 13 Jbeta primers. The repertoire was sequenced with immunoSEQ multiplex PCR; TCRdb's copy has only in-frame clones and lacks some. This table holds 150,000 to 200,000 clones, around 75% found once. The CDR3 is 14 residues long. Germline V lookup: CDR1 LGHNA, CDR2 YSLEER. The clonotype originates from a female donor in good health and CMV-seronegative. The V gene is TRBV4-3, the J gene TRBJ1-2; D is possibly TRBD1 (5 bases). Sample: PBMCs. CDR3 loop: CAGSQELGPYGYTF. CDR3 sequence (DNA): TGCGCCGGCAGCCAAGAACTGGGGCCGTATGGCTACACCTTC.